These 10 T cell receptor beta chains share one sample of origin, sequenced in a study of identical twins. TCRdb redid the calling of the 5' RACE reads with MiXCR, one entry per CDR3 protein. The data contain roughly 250,000 distinct CDR3 sequences, more than 12% of them singletons. Sequenced: memory (CD45RO+) T cells sorted from blood. The receptors were sampled from a woman aged 18-29 years in good health.

This clonotype was picked up a small number of times. The rearrangement uses TRBV28 and TRBJ2-1, with D perhaps TRBD2 (6 bases). V lost 11 bases and J 0 bases, leaving 11 bases between the germline ends. This CDR3 comprises 13 residues. Germline V lookup: CDR1 MDHEN, CDR2 SYDVKM. CDR3 DNA sequence: TGTGCCTGTAGCGGAAGCTCCTACAATGAGCAGTTCTTC. It yields the protein CACSGSSYNEQFF.

The chain recombines TRBV10-3 with TRBJ2-3; 9 nucleotides line up with TRBD2. The CDR3 consists of 17 residues. CDR1 ENHRY and CDR2 SYGVKD come from the germline V gene. After removal of 2 bases from V and 5 bases from J, the junction contained 11 bases not matched to a gene. The CDR3 DNA is TGTGCCATCAGTGAGCGTAGCCGCGCAGCGGGGGGAGATACGCAGTATTTT. Its protein is CAISERSRAAGGDTQYF.

The sample holds a few counts of this clonotype. The V gene is TRBV30, the J gene TRBJ2-7; 9 bases match TRBD1. The CDR3 has 16 residues. Germline V gene data show CDR1 as GTSNPN and CDR2 as SVGIG (reference sequence). V gave up 0 bases and J gave up 4 bases; unmatched junction bases: 10. CDR3 nucleotides: TGTGCCTGGAGTGTACCCGGGACAGGGAGCGTTTACGAGCAGTACTTC. Amino acid sequence: CAWSVPGTGSVYEQYF.

This clonotype came up a few times. The rearrangement joins TRBV15 to TRBJ1-2, with D possibly matching TRBD1 (6 bases). Trimming took 3 bases from V and 6 from J, leaving 17 bases between them. The germline CDR1 and CDR2 sequences are LNHNV and YYDKDF (reference sequence). The CDR3 has 15 amino acids. This CDR3 reads CATSRDARGLDGYTF. The CDR3 nucleotides are TGTGCCACCAGCAGGGACGCCAGGGGTTTGGATGGCTACACCTTC.

The chain links TRBV6-1 to TRBJ2-7; 9 bases align to TRBD1. Germline values: CDR1 MNHNS, CDR2 SASEGT. The V gene end was trimmed by 0 bases and the J gene end by 4 bases; junction bases not matched to a gene: 4. This CDR3 contains 15 residues. The CDR3 loop reads CASSEAGQGFYEQYF. The CDR3, as DNA: TGTGCCAGCAGTGAAGCGGGACAGGGATTTTACGAGCAGTACTTC.

This chain uses TRBV4-2 with TRBJ2-1, with TRBD2 identical over 7 bases. The V gene end was trimmed by 10 bases and the J gene end by 7 bases; junction bases not matched to a gene: 28. CDR1 and CDR2 (germline): LGHNA, YNFKEQ. The CDR3 runs to 19 residues. CDR3 in DNA: TGTGCCATCGGCCTTTGGCTCCCCAGGGCTAGCGGTCTCGAAAATGAGCAGTTCTTC. It translates to CAIGLWLPRASGLENEQFF.

This clonotype turned up a few times. The rearrangement uses TRBV7-2 and TRBJ2-1; 10 bases agree with TRBD1. Germline values: CDR1 SGHTA, CDR2 FQGNSA. With V trimmed by 5 bases and J by 2 bases, 3 bases remained unmatched. The CDR3 loop spans 15 amino acids. For the CDR3, the DNA is TGTGCCAGCAGCATCGGGACAGGGGCCTACAATGAGCAGTTCTTC. Protein: CASSIGTGAYNEQFF. The full variable domain, with the rest looked up from reference TRBV7-2 and TRBJ2-1, is GAGVSQSPSNKVTEKGKDVELRCDPISGHTALYWYRQSLGQGLEFLIYFQGNSAPDKSGLPSDRFSAERTGGSVSTLTIQRTQQEDSAVYLCASSIGTGAYNEQFFGPGTRLTVL.

The chain is built from TRBV14 and TRBJ2-2; unclear D gene. Germline V gives CDR1 SGHDN, CDR2 FVKESK. Trimming removed 1 base at V and 5 bases at J, with 11 bases between. This CDR3 region has 15 residues. The CDR3 loop reads CASSQGYLETGELFF. For the CDR3, the DNA is TGTGCCAGCAGCCAAGGCTACCTTGAGACCGGGGAGCTGTTTTTT.

In its sample, this clonotype was seen a few times. V usage is TRBV6-2 or TRBV6-3 and J usage is TRBJ2-1, with TRBD1 matching 7 bases. Germline CDR1 and CDR2: MNHEY and SVGEGT. The CDR3 sequence is 17 residues long. J was trimmed by 6 bases and V by 4 bases; bases with no gene match: 15. The CDR3 loop reads CASSSRQGSVRGNEQFF. In DNA, the CDR3 is TGTGCCAGCAGTTCCCGACAGGGTTCGGTCCGTGGCAATGAGCAGTTCTTC.

This clonotype showed up just a few times. V gene TRBV5-1 combines with J gene TRBJ2-2, with 7 nucleotides matching TRBD2. The CDR3 length is 15 residues. The V gene end was trimmed by 1 base and the J gene end by 5 bases; junction bases not matched to a gene: 5. Per the germline V gene, CDR1 is SGHRS and CDR2 is YFSETQ. The CDR3 loop is CASSLLAGETGELFF. Written as DNA, the CDR3 is TGCGCCAGCAGCTTGCTTGCGGGGGAAACCGGGGAGCTGTTTTTT.